Sequencing of this T cell receptor (beta chain) was carried out in a study of T cell changes during pregnancy in multiple sclerosis. The protocol was immunoSEQ multiplex PCR, while the TCRdb copy is restricted to in-frame clones and leaves out a portion. The table shows about 64,000 clones, with roughly 92% occurring only once. The material was peripheral blood, obtained in the second trimester of pregnancy. The TCR comes from a female donor with multiple sclerosis, enrolled in a pregnancy study.

CDR3 nucleotides: TGTGCCAGCAGTGAAAAATTTATCGGGACTAGCGCGAACACAGATACGCAGTATTTT. Encoded protein: CASSEKFIGTSANTDTQYF. The gene calls are TRBV6-4 and TRBJ2-3; 10 bases align to TRBD2. CDR3 length: 19 residues. CDR1 is MRHNA, CDR2 SNTAGT, per germline. Trimming at V came to 3 bases and at J to 2 bases, leaving 14 bases not matched to a gene.